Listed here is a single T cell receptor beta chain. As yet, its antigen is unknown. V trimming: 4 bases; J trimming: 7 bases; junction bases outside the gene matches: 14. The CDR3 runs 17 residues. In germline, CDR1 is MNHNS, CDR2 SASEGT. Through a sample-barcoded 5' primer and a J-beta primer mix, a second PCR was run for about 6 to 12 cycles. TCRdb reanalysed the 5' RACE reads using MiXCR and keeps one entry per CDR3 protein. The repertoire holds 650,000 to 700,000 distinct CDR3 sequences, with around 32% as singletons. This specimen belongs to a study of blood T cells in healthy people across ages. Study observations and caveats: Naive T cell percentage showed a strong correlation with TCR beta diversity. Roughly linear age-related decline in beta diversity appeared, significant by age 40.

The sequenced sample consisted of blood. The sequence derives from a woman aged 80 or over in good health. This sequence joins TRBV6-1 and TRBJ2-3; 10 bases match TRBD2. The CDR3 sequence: CASSVSRAGGSSHTQYF. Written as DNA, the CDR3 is TGTGCCAGCAGTGTAAGCCGAGCGGGGGGGTCAAGTCATACGCAGTATTTT.